The clone carrying this T cell receptor beta chain showed up many times. Its target is not known. This record belongs to a study of early T cells in non-severe SARS-CoV-2 infection. Study-wide background: Chains stayed unpaired after sequencing of bulk RNA from unsorted whole blood. The study's findings and limits: CD4 and private specificities were missed by VDJdb matching, which favored anti-spike CD8 responses.

TCRdb called the 5' RACE reads again in MiXCR, with one record for every CDR3 protein. This sample has tens of thousands of distinct CDR3 sequences, with roughly 10% found just once. There are 16 residues in the CDR3. The J segment lost 5 bases and the V segment lost 6 bases, leaving 14 bases of the junction unmatched. The source of this sequence is an adult who was a healthcare worker with PCR-confirmed SARS-CoV-2 infection or an uninfected control (not recorded which). V usage is TRBV12-3 or TRBV12-4 and J usage is TRBJ2-7; 9 bases match TRBD1. Material for sequencing was whole blood. The CDR3 loop reads CASRVSGGTGYHEQYF. CDR3 DNA: TGTGCCAGCAGAGTAAGTGGTGGGACAGGGTACCACGAGCAGTACTTC.